This T cell receptor (beta chain) comes out of a study of shared clonotypes between healthy human individuals. Whole-study results and caveats: Enrolling few donors narrowed the genetic and exposure-history diversity that was represented.

V was cut by 9 bases and J by 3 bases, with 11 bases left in between. Germline assignment: CDR1 LNHDA and CDR2 SQIVND (reference sequence). The CDR3 loop spans 12 amino acids. Sequenced by immunoSEQ multiplex PCR; TCRdb stores in-frame clones only, minus some. Of about 380,000 clones in the sample, approximately 97% were seen once. On this clone itself: Its target is unknown.

This receptor was identified in a young man in good health. The sequencing input was memory CD8+ T cells sorted from blood. The subset: CD45RO+ cells pooled with CCR7-negative TemRA cells. The rearrangement joins TRBV19 to TRBJ2-5; a weak D match, TRBD1 (6 bases). The chain's CDR3 is CARQGGEETQYF. DNA for the CDR3: TGTGCCAGACAAGGGGGAGAAGAGACCCAGTACTTC. Looking up the rest from reference TRBV19 and TRBJ2-5 gives the full variable domain: DGGITQSPKYLFRKEGQNVTLSCEQNLNHDAMYWYRQDPGQGLRLIYYSQIVNDFQKGDIAEGYSVSREKKESFPLTVTSAQKNPTAFYLCARQGGEETQYFGPGTRLLVL.